The 20 T cell receptor beta chains reported below all come from one sample, sequenced in a study of T cell clones after liver transplantation. Some clones are missing from TCRdb's copy, which holds only in-frame ones; the method was immunoSEQ multiplex PCR. Of 12,000 to 15,000 clones in the sample, roughly 84% were seen once. The sample in question was CD8+ T cells from blood, obtained approximately 50 months after liver transplant. Every receptor here comes from a human patient who received a liver transplant. The graft donor may have given rise to some T cells.

This clone was seen a single time. The chain has TRBV9 and TRBJ2-1, with TRBD1 matching over 8 bases. The V and J ends lost 4 bases and 6 bases, in that order; junction bases with no gene match: 12. Germline V gene data show CDR1 as SGDLS and CDR2 as YYNGEE. The CDR3 loop spans 16 amino acids. CDR3 amino acids: CASSSPGGSRPNEQFF. In nucleotides, the CDR3 is TGTGCCAGCAGCTCCCCAGGGGGCAGTAGACCCAATGAGCAGTTCTTC.

V is TRBV5-1 and J is TRBJ2-5; TRBD2 matches at 7 bases. This CDR3 comprises 15 residues. Losses at the gene ends were 4 bases for V and 4 bases for J; bases not matched to a gene: 10. CDR1 and CDR2 (germline): SGHRS, YFSETQ. CDR3: CASSPWAGEGETQYF. The CDR3 bases are TGCGCCAGCAGCCCCTGGGCGGGAGAGGGAGAGACCCAGTACTTC.

The chain combines TRBV7-8 with TRBJ1-5, with D uncertain. CDR1 and CDR2 (germline): SGHVS, FQNEAQ. The CDR3 is 16 residues long. Between the trimmed V and J ends, which lost 0 bases and 6 bases, there was a span of 15 bases. The CDR3 sequence is CASSLAPQDWIQPQHF. The CDR3 coding sequence is TGTGCCAGCAGCTTAGCGCCCCAGGACTGGATTCAGCCCCAGCATTTT.

This clone was picked up a small number of times. This chain links TRBV6-5 with TRBJ1-2, with D tentatively TRBD1 (6 bases). This CDR3 region has 15 residues. V lost 0 bases to trimming and J lost 3 bases, with 11 bases between them. CDR1 and CDR2 (germline): MNHEY, SVGAGI. CDR3 nucleotides: TGTGCCAGCAGTTACTCGAGGGGGGCGGACTATGGCTACACCTTC. Translated: CASSYSRGADYGYTF.

J is TRBJ2-1 and V is TRBV19; D might be TRBD1 (5 bases). This CDR3 region has 12 residues. Germline V gives CDR1 LNHDA, CDR2 SQIVND (reference sequence). The V end was cut by 3 bases, the J end by 7 bases, with 7 bases between. The CDR3 loop is CASSIGHNEQFF. The CDR3 region has the DNA TGTGCCAGTAGTATCGGACATAATGAGCAGTTCTTC.

The genes are TRBV14 and TRBJ2-1; D is ambiguous. V shed 3 bases and J shed 7 bases, with 13 bases lying between them. In germline, CDR1 is SGHDN, CDR2 FVKESK. The CDR3 covers 14 residues. CDR3 in DNA: TGTGCCAGCAGCCAGGATCTTTCGGTGAATGAGCAGTTCTTC. It yields the protein CASSQDLSVNEQFF. The whole variable domain, remainder taken from reference TRBV14 and TRBJ2-1, is EAGVTQFPSHSVIEKGQTVTLRCDPISGHDNLYWYRRVMGKEIKFLLHFVKESKQDESGMPNNRFLAERTGGTYSTLKVQPAELEDSGVYFCASSQDLSVNEQFFGPGTRLTVL.

The table lists this clone with a count of one. The chain combines TRBV29-1 with TRBJ1-2, with D uncertain. The V end was cut by 5 bases, the J end by 8 bases, with 18 bases between. The CDR3 runs to 13 residues. The germline V gene has CDR1 SQVTM and CDR2 ANQGSEA. For the CDR3, the DNA is TGCAGCGTTCGGACGGGCCAGGAGGAAGGCTACACCTTC. Protein sequence: CSVRTGQEEGYTF.

The chain uses TRBV9 and TRBJ2-3; 7 bases align to TRBD1. Germline V lookup: CDR1 SGDLS, CDR2 YYNGEE. J gave up 6 bases and V 0 bases, and 10 bases lay outside the gene matches. CDR3 length equals 16 residues. Written as DNA, the CDR3 is TGTGCCAGCAGCGTAGAGGGGGCCTCACAAGGGGATACGCAGTATTTT. This encodes CASSVEGASQGDTQYF.

The V call is TRBV7-8, the J call TRBJ2-5; a possible D gene is TRBD2 (7 bases). V lost 0 bases and J 4 bases, leaving 15 bases between the germline ends. The CDR3 has 16 amino acids. CDR1 is SGHVS, CDR2 FQNEAQ, per germline. CDR3 in DNA: TGTGCCAGCAGCTTAGCGATCACAGGGAGGGGAGAGACCCAGTACTTC. Translated, it gives CASSLAITGRGETQYF.

The chain joins TRBV9 to TRBJ2-1; 7 nucleotides line up with TRBD2. The ends lost 4 bases at V and 11 bases at J; junction bases unmatched: 12. This CDR3 comprises 14 residues. CDR1 and CDR2 from the germline V gene are SGDLS and YYNGEE. The CDR3 sequence: CASSFREGSVQQFF. Written as DNA, the CDR3 is TGTGCCAGCAGCTTCAGGGAGGGATCTGTTCAGCAGTTCTTC.

This clone occurred once. The chain employs TRBV30 and TRBJ2-7; D is possibly TRBD1 (5 bases). The CDR3 extends over 16 amino acids. Germline CDR1 and CDR2: GTSNPN and SVGIG (reference sequence). V was shortened by 2 bases and J by 3 bases, with 20 bases between the two germline ends. CDR3 in DNA: TGTGCCTGGAGTAAATTAAAGGTGCAGGGATACTACGAGCAGTACTTC. The encoded protein is CAWSKLKVQGYYEQYF. The full variable domain, its missing parts supplied by reference TRBV30 and TRBJ2-7, is SQTIHQWPATLVQPVGSPLSLECTVEGTSNPNLYWYRQAAGRGLQLLFYSVGIGQISSEVPQNLSASRPQDRQFILSSKKLLLSDSGFYLCAWSKLKVQGYYEQYFGPGTRLTVT.

This clone occurred once. The chain recombines TRBV5-1 with TRBJ2-2, with 8 bases matching TRBD2. The CDR3 is made up of 16 amino acids. The V segment lost 0 bases and the J segment 6 bases; nucleotides outside the gene matches: 7. Per germline, CDR1 SGHRS and CDR2 YFSETQ. Written as DNA, the CDR3 is TGCGCCAGCAGCTTGGAGGTCGGGGGGGCCTCCGGGGAGCTGTTTTTT. Translating it yields CASSLEVGGASGELFF.

The J gene is TRBJ1-1, the V gene TRBV4-3; 8 nucleotides align to TRBD1. Germline V gene sequence: CDR1 LGHNA, CDR2 YSLEER. The CDR3 sequence is 18 residues long. V shed 0 bases and J 0 bases; nucleotides not matched to a gene: 9. DNA for the CDR3: TGCGCCAGCAGCCAAGATCTCACAGGGGGGGGTTTGAACACTGAAGCTTTCTTT. Amino acids: CASSQDLTGGGLNTEAFF.

The V call is TRBV11-3, the J call TRBJ2-5; unclear D gene. V lost 1 base, J lost 4 bases, and 13 bases lay in between. The CDR3 is made up of 15 amino acids. Germline V gene data show CDR1 as SGHNT and CDR2 as YENEEA. The CDR3 DNA is TGTGCCAGCAGCTTAGTAGGACCCCCCGGAGAGACCCAGTACTTC. Encoded protein: CASSLVGPPGETQYF.

This clone has a handful of counts. The rearrangement links TRBV7-6 to TRBJ2-1; D call uncertain. CDR1 is SGHVS, CDR2 FNYEAQ, per germline. The CDR3 spans 13 residues. The V gene lost 3 bases and the J gene lost 4 bases, with 7 bases spanning the gap. The CDR3 reads CASSFSTYNEQFF. The CDR3 bases are TGTGCCAGCAGCTTTTCGACATACAATGAGCAGTTCTTC.

The chain carries TRBV27 and TRBJ2-7; D is possibly TRBD1 (5 bases). Germline CDR1 is MNHEY and CDR2 is SMNVEV (reference sequence). The CDR3 runs to 14 residues. Trimming pared 2 bases from V and 3 bases from J, leaving 11 bases between. For the CDR3, the DNA is TGTGCCAGCAGTTTAGTATCAGGGATCTACGAGCAGTACTTC. Its translation: CASSLVSGIYEQYF.

J is TRBJ1-2 and V is TRBV30; 7 positions agree with TRBD1. Germline-derived CDR1 and CDR2 are GTSNPN and SVGIG (reference sequence). V gave up 2 bases and J gave up 2 bases; unmatched junction bases: 5. This CDR3 comprises 14 residues. CDR3 loop: CAWSTGVGNYGYTF. The CDR3 region has the DNA TGTGCCTGGAGTACAGGGGTAGGAAACTATGGCTACACCTTC.

The rearrangement uses TRBV4-3 and TRBJ2-7; D not certain. Germline lookup yields CDR1 LGHNA and CDR2 YSLEER. The CDR3 is 17 amino acids. V lost 4 bases and J lost 4, with 23 bases in between. Here the CDR3 DNA reads TGCGCCAGCAGCCCAATGGTACGAACCCCGCTCCCTTACGAGCAGTACTTC. It codes for CASSPMVRTPLPYEQYF.

This clone was seen once. The rearrangement uses TRBV7-2 and TRBJ1-6; TRBD1 matches 10 bases. Germline assignment: CDR1 SGHTA and CDR2 FQGNSA. The CDR3 covers 16 residues. Trimming at V came to 3 bases and at J to 7 bases, leaving 6 bases not matched to a gene. The DNA of the CDR3 is TGTGCCAGCAGCTTGACTAGACAGGGGGCCAATTCACCCCTCCACTTT. Protein product: CASSLTRQGANSPLHF.

This clone came up a few times. V usage is TRBV7-9 and J usage is TRBJ2-5; D perhaps matches TRBD1 (6 bases). The V and J ends lost 0 bases and 1 base respectively, with 9 bases between them. The germline gives CDR1 SEHNR, CDR2 FQNEAQ (reference sequence). The CDR3 has 15 residues. The CDR3 spells CASSLARGTQETQYF. CDR3 bases: TGTGCCAGCAGCTTAGCTAGGGGGACCCAAGAGACCCAGTACTTC.